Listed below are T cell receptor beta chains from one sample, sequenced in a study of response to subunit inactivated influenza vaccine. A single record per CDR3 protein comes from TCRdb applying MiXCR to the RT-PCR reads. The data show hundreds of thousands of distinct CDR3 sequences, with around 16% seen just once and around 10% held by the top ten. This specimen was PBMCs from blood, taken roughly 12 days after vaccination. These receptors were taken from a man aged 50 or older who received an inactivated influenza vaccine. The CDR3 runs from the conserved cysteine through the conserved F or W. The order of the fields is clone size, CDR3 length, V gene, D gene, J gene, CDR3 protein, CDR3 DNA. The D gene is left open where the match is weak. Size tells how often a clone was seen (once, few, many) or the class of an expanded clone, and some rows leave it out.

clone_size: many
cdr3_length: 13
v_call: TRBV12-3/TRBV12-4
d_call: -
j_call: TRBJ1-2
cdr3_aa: CASSWSKVEGYTF
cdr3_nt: TGTGCCAGCAGTTGGTCTAAGGTAGAAGGCTACACCTTC

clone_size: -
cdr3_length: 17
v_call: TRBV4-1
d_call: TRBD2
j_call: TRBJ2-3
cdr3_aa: CASSQGPGLAFTDTQYF
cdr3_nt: TGCGCCAGCAGCCAAGGCCCGGGACTAGCGTTTACAGATACGCAGTATTTT

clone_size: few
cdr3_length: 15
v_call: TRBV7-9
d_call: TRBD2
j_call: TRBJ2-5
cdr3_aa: CASSLLAGGVETQYF
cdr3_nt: TGTGCCAGCAGTTTACTAGCGGGGGGTGTTGAGACCCAGTACTTC

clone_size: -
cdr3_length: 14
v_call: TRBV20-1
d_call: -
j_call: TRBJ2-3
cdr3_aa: CSARVRGGTDTQYF
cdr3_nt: TGCAGTGCTAGAGTTCGGGGAGGCACAGATACGCAGTATTTT

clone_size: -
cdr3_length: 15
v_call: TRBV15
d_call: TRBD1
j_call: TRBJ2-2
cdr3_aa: CATSTLTGGTGELFF
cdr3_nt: TGTGCCACCAGCACACTGACAGGGGGCACCGGGGAGCTGTTTTTT

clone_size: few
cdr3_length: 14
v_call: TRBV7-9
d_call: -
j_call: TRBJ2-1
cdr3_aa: CASTTQGAYNEQFF
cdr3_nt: TGTGCCAGCACCACCCAGGGCGCCTACAATGAGCAGTTCTTC

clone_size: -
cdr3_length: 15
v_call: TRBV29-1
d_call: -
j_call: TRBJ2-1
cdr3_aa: CSVDLPHRGGNEQFF
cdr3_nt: TGCAGCGTTGATCTGCCCCATCGGGGTGGCAATGAGCAGTTCTTC

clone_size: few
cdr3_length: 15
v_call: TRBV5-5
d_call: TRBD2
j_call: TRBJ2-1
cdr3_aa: CASSLVSSGINEQFF
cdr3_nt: TGTGCCAGCAGCTTGGTGTCTAGCGGGATCAATGAGCAGTTCTTC

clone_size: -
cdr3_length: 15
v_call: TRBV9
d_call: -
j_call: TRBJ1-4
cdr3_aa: CASSVTHKGGEKLFF
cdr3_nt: TGTGCCAGCAGCGTAACTCACAAGGGTGGCGAAAAACTGTTTTTT

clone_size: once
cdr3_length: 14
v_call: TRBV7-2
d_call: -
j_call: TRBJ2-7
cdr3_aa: CASSLVTGTREQYF
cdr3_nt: TGTGCCAGCAGCTTAGTGACTGGGACCCGCGAGCAGTACTTC

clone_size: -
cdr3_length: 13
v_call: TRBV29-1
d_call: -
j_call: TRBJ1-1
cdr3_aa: CSVGGPSGTEAFF
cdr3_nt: TGCAGCGTCGGCGGGCCGTCGGGGACTGAAGCTTTCTTT

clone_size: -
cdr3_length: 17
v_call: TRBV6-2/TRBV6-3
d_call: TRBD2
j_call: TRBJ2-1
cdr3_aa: CASSYSSGRAQGNEQFF
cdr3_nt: TGTGCCAGCAGTTACTCTAGCGGGAGGGCCCAGGGCAATGAGCAGTTCTTC

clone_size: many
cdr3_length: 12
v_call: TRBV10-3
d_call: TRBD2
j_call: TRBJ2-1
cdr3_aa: CAIKAGEGEQFF
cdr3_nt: TGTGCCATCAAGGCGGGAGAGGGTGAGCAGTTCTTC

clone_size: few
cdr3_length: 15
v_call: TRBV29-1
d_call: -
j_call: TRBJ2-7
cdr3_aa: CSVEASLGGLYEQYF
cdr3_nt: TGCAGCGTTGAAGCATCATTGGGGGGCCTGTACGAGCAGTACTTC

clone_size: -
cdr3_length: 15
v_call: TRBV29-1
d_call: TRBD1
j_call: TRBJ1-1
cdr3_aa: CSVLGGGGGSTEAFF
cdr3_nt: TGCAGCGTCCTCGGAGGGGGCGGAGGGAGCACTGAAGCTTTCTTT

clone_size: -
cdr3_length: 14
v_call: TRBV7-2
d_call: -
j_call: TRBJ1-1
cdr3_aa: CASSLQQGMTEAFF
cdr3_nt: TGTGCCAGCAGCTTACAGCAGGGAATGACTGAAGCTTTCTTT

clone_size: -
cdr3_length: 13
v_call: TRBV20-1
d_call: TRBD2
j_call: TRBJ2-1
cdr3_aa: CSAPGLVDDEQFF
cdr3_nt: TGCAGTGCCCCGGGACTAGTAGACGATGAGCAGTTCTTC

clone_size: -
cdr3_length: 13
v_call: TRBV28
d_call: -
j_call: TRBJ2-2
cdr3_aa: CASRLENTGELFF
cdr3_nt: TGTGCCAGCAGGTTGGAGAACACCGGGGAGCTGTTTTTT

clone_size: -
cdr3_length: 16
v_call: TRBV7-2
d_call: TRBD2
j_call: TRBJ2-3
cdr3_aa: CASSFGTSGTTDTQYF
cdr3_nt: TGTGCCAGCAGCTTCGGGACTAGCGGGACCACAGATACGCAGTATTTT

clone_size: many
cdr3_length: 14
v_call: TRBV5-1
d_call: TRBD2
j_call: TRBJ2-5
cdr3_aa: CASSEGLAQETQYF
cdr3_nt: TGCGCCAGCAGCGAGGGACTAGCTCAAGAGACCCAGTACTTC

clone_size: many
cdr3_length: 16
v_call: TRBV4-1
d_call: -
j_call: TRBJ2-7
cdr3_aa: CASSPVGRVKTYEQYF
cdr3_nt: TGCGCCAGCAGCCCCGTTGGCAGGGTCAAAACCTACGAGCAGTACTTC

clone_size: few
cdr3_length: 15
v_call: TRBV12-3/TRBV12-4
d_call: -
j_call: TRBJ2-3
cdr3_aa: CASSPGHRHTDTQYF
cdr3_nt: TGTGCCAGCAGCCCGGGACACCGACACACAGATACGCAGTATTTT

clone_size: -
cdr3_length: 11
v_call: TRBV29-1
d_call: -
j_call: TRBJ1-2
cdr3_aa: CSVASRGGYTF
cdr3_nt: TGCAGCGTAGCCTCACGCGGGGGCTACACCTTC

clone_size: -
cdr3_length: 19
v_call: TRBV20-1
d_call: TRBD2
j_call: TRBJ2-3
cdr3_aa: CSARDPQGLAGPSTDTQYF
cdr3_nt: TGCAGTGCTAGAGATCCTCAAGGCCTAGCGGGACCTAGCACAGATACGCAGTATTTT